This T cell receptor beta chain is from a study of Ad26.COV2.S vaccination and SARS-CoV-2 variants. Overall study context: Ad26.COV2.S shots went into the muscle once or twice, 56 days apart. General observations from the study: After vaccination, reports described spike-specific CD8+ and CD4+ T cell responses as showing substantial breadth. Participants given vaccine showed non-spike TCR breadth similar to that of placebo recipients.

TCRdb's table, derived via immunoSEQ multiplex PCR, lists solely in-frame clones and lacks some. Of over 450,000 clones in the sample, about 89% were seen once. This sample's treatment: about 20 received Ad26.COV2.S at low or high dose, single or two shots; five or six received placebo; per-sample allocation not given. All samples were drawn on day 63, counting from the first vaccine or placebo injection. It was Wuhan-strain SARS-CoV-2 spike that the Ad26 vaccine vector expressed. This clone was seen a handful of times. What it binds is unknown. The junction had 4 bases not matched to a gene; V was cut back by 1 base and J by 6 bases. Germline values: CDR1 SGHTA, CDR2 FQGNSA. The CDR3 is 16 amino acids.

V is TRBV7-2 and J is TRBJ2-3, with 13 bases aligning to TRBD2. The sample in question was peripheral blood, obtained in a trial of Ad26.COV2.S vaccine versus placebo. The receptor was isolated from a person between 18 and 59 years old who received the Ad26.COV2.S COVID-19 vaccine or a placebo. The CDR3 sequence: CASSLELAGGGDTQYF. The CDR3 nucleotides are TGTGCCAGCAGCTTAGAACTAGCGGGAGGGGGGGATACGCAGTATTTT.